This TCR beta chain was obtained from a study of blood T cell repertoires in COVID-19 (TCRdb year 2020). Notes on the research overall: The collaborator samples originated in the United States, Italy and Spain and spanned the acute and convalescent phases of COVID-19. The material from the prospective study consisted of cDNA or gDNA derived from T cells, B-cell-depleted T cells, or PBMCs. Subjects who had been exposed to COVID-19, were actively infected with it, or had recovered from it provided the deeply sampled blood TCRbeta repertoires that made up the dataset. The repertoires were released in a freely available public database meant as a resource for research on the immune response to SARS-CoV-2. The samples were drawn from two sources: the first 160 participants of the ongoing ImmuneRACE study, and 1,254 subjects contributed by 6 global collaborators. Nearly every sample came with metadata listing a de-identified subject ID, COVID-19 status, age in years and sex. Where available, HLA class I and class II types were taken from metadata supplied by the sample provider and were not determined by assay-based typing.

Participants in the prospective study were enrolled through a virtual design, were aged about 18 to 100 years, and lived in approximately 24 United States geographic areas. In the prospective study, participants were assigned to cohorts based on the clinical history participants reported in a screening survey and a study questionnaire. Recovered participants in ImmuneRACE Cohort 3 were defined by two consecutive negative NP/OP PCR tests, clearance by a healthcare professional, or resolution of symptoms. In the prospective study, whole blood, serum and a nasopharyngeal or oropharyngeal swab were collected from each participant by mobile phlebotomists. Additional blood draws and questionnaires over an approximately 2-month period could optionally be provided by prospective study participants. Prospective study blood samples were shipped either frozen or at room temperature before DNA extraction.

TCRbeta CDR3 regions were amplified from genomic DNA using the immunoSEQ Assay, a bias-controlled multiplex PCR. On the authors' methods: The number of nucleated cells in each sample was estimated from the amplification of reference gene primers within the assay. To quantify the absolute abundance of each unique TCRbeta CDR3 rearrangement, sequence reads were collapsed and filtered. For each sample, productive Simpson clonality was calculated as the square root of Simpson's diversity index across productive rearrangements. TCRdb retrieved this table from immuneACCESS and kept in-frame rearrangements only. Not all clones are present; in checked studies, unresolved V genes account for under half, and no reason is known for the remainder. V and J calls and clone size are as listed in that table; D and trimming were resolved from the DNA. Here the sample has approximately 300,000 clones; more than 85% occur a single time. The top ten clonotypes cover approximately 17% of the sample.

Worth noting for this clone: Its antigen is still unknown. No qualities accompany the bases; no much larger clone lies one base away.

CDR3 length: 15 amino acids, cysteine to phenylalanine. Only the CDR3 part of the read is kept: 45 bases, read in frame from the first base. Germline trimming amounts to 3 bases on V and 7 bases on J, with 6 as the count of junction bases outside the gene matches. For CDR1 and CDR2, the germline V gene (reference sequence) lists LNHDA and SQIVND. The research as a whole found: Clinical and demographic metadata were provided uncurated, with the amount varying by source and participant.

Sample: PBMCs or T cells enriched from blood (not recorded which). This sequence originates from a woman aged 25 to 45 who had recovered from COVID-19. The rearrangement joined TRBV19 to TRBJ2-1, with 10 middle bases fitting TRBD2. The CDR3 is CASSIPAGGQNEQFF. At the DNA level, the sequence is TGTGCCAGTAGTATCCCAGCGGGGGGGCAGAATGAGCAGTTCTTC.